The sequence of this TCR beta chain was determined in a study of blood T cell repertoires in COVID-19. Study at large: Sites in the United States, Italy and Spain provided acute and convalescent COVID-19 samples. Sample material is recorded as cDNA or gDNA derived from T cells, B-cell-depleted T cells, or PBMCs.

Authors' processing steps: The assay estimated nucleated cells by amplifying reference gene primers. TCRdb's copy holds only in-frame clones and misses some; the assay was immunoSEQ multiplex PCR. D and trimming come from the DNA, and the V and J calls and clone size come from that table. Here the sample spans 150,000 to 200,000 clones, around 82% being singletons. Germline assignment: CDR1 MNHEY and CDR2 SMNVEV (reference sequence). Trimming took 4 bases from V and 4 from J, leaving 10 bases between them. The CDR3 spans 14 residues. The rearrangement joins TRBV27 to TRBJ2-2; D is uncertain. Sequenced input: peripheral blood. The sequence was obtained from a woman aged 80 or over with acute or convalescent COVID-19. The chain's CDR3 is CASSSAAGTGELFF. The DNA of the CDR3 is TGTGCCAGCAGTTCGGCAGCAGGCACCGGGGAGCTGTTTTTT.